These T cell receptor beta chains were read from a single sample in a study of blood T cell repertoires in COVID-19. The protocol was immunoSEQ multiplex PCR, while the TCRdb copy is restricted to in-frame clones and leaves out a portion. The data hold fewer than 450,000 clones, with about nine tenths observed a single time. Sequencing was done on a sample of PBMCs or T cells enriched from blood (not recorded which). These receptors originate from a young man who had recovered from COVID-19. The CDR3 runs from the conserved cysteine through the conserved F or W. The D gene is left open where the match is weak. Clone size is given for some rows only: seen once, a few or many times, or a class if the clone is expanded.

J: TRBJ2-1
size: few
V: TRBV25-1
D: NA
CDR3: CASSESARDKQFF
DNA: TGTGCCAGCAGTGAATCGGCGAGAGACAAACAGTTCTTC

J: TRBJ1-2
size: NA
V: TRBV12-5
D: NA
CDR3: CASGLVRTRPTEGYTF
DNA: TGTGCTAGTGGTTTGGTCAGGACAAGGCCTACTGAGGGCTACACCTTC

J: TRBJ1-2
size: NA
V: TRBV5-6
D: NA
CDR3: CASSLVGDGYTF
DNA: TGTGCCAGCAGCTTGGTAGGGGATGGCTACACCTTC

J: TRBJ2-7
size: NA
V: TRBV5-4
D: NA
CDR3: CASSYLGEQYF
DNA: TGTGCCAGCAGCTACCTCGGCGAGCAGTACTTC

J: TRBJ2-7
size: NA
V: TRBV7-2
D: TRBD1
CDR3: CASSSRQGSYEQYF
DNA: TGTGCCAGCAGCTCCCGACAGGGATCCTACGAGCAGTACTTC

J: TRBJ2-5
size: NA
V: TRBV30
D: TRBD2
CDR3: CAWVAGEETQYF
DNA: TGTGCCTGGGTAGCGGGAGAGGAGACCCAGTACTTC

J: TRBJ2-1
size: once
V: TRBV10-3
D: NA
CDR3: CASRGQGGEQFF
DNA: TGTGCCAGCCGGGGACAAGGTGGTGAGCAGTTCTTC

J: TRBJ2-1
size: NA
V: TRBV2
D: TRBD2
CDR3: CASSTSGGEYNEQFF
DNA: TGTGCCAGCAGCACTAGCGGGGGTGAATACAATGAGCAGTTCTTC

J: TRBJ1-5
size: NA
V: TRBV24-1
D: TRBD1
CDR3: CATRGTGDSNQPQHF
DNA: TGTGCCACCAGGGGGACAGGGGATAGCAATCAGCCCCAGCATTTT

J: TRBJ1-5
size: NA
V: TRBV4-1
D: NA
CDR3: CASSQGSDQPQHF
DNA: TGCGCCAGCAGCCAAGGAAGCGATCAGCCCCAGCATTTT

J: TRBJ2-7
size: NA
V: TRBV7-2
D: NA
CDR3: CASTVPDRGAVEQYF
DNA: TGTGCCAGCACCGTACCCGACCGCGGAGCTGTCGAGCAGTACTTC

J: TRBJ1-2
size: NA
V: TRBV7-8
D: TRBD1
CDR3: CASSRERTGYGYTF
DNA: TGTGCCAGCAGCAGAGAGCGGACAGGTTATGGCTACACCTTC

J: TRBJ2-5
size: NA
V: TRBV3-1/TRBV3-2
D: TRBD2
CDR3: CASSDKPAGPGETQYF
DNA: TGTGCCAGCAGCGATAAGCCAGCGGGACCCGGAGAGACCCAGTACTTC

J: TRBJ2-6
size: NA
V: TRBV10-3
D: TRBD1
CDR3: CAISESGTGAGANVLTF
DNA: TGTGCCATCAGTGAGTCGGGGACAGGGGCTGGGGCCAACGTCCTGACTTTC

J: TRBJ1-4
size: NA
V: TRBV25-1
D: NA
CDR3: CASSPARRQPHNEKLFF
DNA: TGTGCCAGCAGTCCCGCCCGCCGACAGCCCCATAATGAAAAACTGTTTTTT

J: TRBJ2-3
size: NA
V: TRBV6-5
D: NA
CDR3: CAGGVGAGSTDTQYF
DNA: TGTGCCGGGGGCGTAGGAGCGGGGAGCACAGATACGCAGTATTTT

J: TRBJ2-1
size: NA
V: TRBV29-1
D: NA
CDR3: CSVESGNEQFF
DNA: TGCAGCGTTGAGTCCGGGAATGAGCAGTTCTTC

J: TRBJ2-1
size: NA
V: TRBV7-2
D: NA
CDR3: CASGEDTYSANEQFF
DNA: TGTGCCAGCGGCGAAGACACCTACTCCGCGAATGAGCAGTTCTTC

J: TRBJ1-2
size: once
V: TRBV24-1
D: NA
CDR3: CATSDFPGSYGYTF
DNA: TGTGCCACCAGTGATTTCCCAGGGTCCTATGGCTACACCTTC

J: TRBJ2-7
size: NA
V: TRBV11-2
D: NA
CDR3: CASSLGQGGYEQYF
DNA: TGTGCCAGCAGCTTAGGGCAGGGGGGTTACGAGCAGTACTTC

J: TRBJ2-5
size: NA
V: TRBV5-1
D: NA
CDR3: CASSLVADQETQYF
DNA: TGCGCCAGCAGCTTGGTGGCAGACCAAGAGACCCAGTACTTC

J: TRBJ2-1
size: NA
V: TRBV6-5
D: TRBD2
CDR3: CASSFGRLADYNEQFF
DNA: TGTGCCAGCAGTTTTGGCCGACTAGCAGACTACAATGAGCAGTTCTTC

J: TRBJ1-2
size: NA
V: TRBV7-6
D: TRBD1
CDR3: CASSGQGVTF
DNA: TGTGCCAGCAGCGGACAGGGGGTCACCTTC

J: TRBJ1-6
size: NA
V: TRBV5-4
D: NA
CDR3: CASSLASDNSPLHF
DNA: TGTGCCAGCAGCTTGGCCAGCGATAATTCACCCCTCCACTTT

J: TRBJ1-2
size: NA
V: TRBV19
D: TRBD1
CDR3: CASSIYAWRGQESYGYTF
DNA: TGTGCCAGTAGTATTTACGCGTGGCGGGGACAGGAGAGCTATGGCTACACCTTC

J: TRBJ1-6
size: NA
V: TRBV10-3
D: NA
CDR3: CAIRAGSGDSPLHF
DNA: TGTGCCATCAGGGCAGGGTCGGGAGATTCACCCCTCCACTTT

J: TRBJ2-3
size: NA
V: TRBV6-5
D: TRBD1
CDR3: CASSWTGGVDTQYF
DNA: TGTGCCAGCAGTTGGACAGGGGGCGTTGATACGCAGTATTTT

J: TRBJ1-2
size: NA
V: TRBV6-5
D: NA
CDR3: CASNKDRLRNGYTF
DNA: TGTGCCAGCAATAAAGACAGGTTACGGAATGGCTACACCTTC

J: TRBJ1-1
size: NA
V: TRBV10-3
D: NA
CDR3: CAITGRVNTEAFF
DNA: TGTGCCATCACCGGGCGGGTGAACACTGAAGCTTTCTTT

J: TRBJ2-4
size: NA
V: TRBV19
D: NA
CDR3: CASMDRAKNIQYF
DNA: TGTGCCAGTATGGACAGAGCCAAAAACATTCAGTACTTC

J: TRBJ2-3
size: NA
V: TRBV9
D: NA
CDR3: CASSVDRTDTQYF
DNA: TGTGCCAGCAGCGTAGACAGGACAGATACGCAGTATTTT